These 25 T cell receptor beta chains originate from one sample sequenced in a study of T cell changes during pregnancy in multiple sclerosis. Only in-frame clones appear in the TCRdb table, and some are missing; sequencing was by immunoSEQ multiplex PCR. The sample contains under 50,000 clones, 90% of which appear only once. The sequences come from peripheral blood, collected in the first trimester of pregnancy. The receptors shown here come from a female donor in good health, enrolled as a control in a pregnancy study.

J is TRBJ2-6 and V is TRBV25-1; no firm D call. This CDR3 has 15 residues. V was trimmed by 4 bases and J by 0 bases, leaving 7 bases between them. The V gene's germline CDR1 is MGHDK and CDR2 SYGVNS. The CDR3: CASSGASSGANVLTF. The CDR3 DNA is TGTGCCAGCAGTGGAGCAAGCTCTGGGGCCAACGTCCTGACTTTC.

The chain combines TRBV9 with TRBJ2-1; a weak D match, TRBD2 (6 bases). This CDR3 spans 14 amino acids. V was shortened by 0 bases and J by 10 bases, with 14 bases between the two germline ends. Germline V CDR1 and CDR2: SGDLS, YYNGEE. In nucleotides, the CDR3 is TGTGCCAGCAGCGTAGTGTCCGGGGGTCGCGAGCAGTTCTTC. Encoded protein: CASSVVSGGREQFF.

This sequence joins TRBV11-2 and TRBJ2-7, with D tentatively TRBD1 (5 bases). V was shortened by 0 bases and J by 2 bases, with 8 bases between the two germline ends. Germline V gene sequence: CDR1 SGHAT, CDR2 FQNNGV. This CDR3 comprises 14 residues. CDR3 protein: CASSLDQGAYEQYF. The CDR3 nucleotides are TGTGCCAGCAGCTTAGATCAAGGGGCCTACGAGCAGTACTTC.

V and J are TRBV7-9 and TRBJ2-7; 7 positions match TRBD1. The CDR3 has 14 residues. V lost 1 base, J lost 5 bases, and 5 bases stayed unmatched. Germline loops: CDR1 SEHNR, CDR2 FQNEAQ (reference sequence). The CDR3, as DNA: TGTGCCAGCAGCTTAGACAGGGGCAGCGACGAGCAGTACTTC. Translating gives CASSLDRGSDEQYF.

CDR3: CAWSVLSGTGDTQYF. CDR3 sequence (DNA): TGTGCCTGGAGTGTACTTAGCGGGACGGGAGATACGCAGTATTTT. The chain has TRBV30 and TRBJ2-3; TRBD2 agrees at 8 bases. Germline V gene lookup returns CDR1 GTSNPN and CDR2 SVGIG (reference sequence). V lost 0 bases to trimming and J lost 5 bases; unmatched junction nucleotides: 7. The CDR3 spans 15 residues.

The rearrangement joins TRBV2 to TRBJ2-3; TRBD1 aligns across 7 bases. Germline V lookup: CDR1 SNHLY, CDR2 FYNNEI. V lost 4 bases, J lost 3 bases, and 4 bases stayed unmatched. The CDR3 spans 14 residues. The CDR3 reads CASSVGRGTDTQYF. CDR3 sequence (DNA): TGTGCCAGCAGTGTGGGCAGGGGGACAGATACGCAGTATTTT.

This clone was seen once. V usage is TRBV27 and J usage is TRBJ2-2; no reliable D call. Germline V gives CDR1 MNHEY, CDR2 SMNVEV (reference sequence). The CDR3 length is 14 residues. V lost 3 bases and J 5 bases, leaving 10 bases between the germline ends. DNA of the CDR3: TGTGCCAGCAGTTTGACGAGGTTAACCGGGGAGCTGTTTTTT. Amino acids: CASSLTRLTGELFF.

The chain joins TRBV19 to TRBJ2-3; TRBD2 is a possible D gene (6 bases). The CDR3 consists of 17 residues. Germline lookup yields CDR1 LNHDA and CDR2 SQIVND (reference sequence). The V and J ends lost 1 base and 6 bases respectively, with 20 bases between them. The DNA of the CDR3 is TGTGCCAGTAGTATAGGGGGCCTAGCGCCTCTTTGGGATACGCAGTATTTT. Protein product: CASSIGGLAPLWDTQYF.

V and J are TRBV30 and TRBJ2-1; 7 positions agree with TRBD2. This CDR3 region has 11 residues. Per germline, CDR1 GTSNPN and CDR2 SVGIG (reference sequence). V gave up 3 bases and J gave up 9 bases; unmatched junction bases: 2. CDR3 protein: CAWRASGEQFF. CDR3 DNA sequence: TGTGCCTGGAGAGCTAGCGGTGAGCAGTTCTTC.

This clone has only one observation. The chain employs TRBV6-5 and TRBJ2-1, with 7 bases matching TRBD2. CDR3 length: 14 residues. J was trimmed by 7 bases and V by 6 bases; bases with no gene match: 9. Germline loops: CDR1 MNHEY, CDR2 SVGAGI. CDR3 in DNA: TGTGCCAGCAGCCGGGGGAGGGTTGGTAATGAGCAGTTCTTC. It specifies CASSRGRVGNEQFF.

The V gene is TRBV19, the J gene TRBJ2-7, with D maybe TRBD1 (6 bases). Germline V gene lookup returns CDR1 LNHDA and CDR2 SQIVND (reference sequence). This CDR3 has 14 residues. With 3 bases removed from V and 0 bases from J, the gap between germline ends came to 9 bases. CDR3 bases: TGTGCCAGTAGTATGCAGGGGAACTCCTACGAGCAGTACTTC. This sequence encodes CASSMQGNSYEQYF.

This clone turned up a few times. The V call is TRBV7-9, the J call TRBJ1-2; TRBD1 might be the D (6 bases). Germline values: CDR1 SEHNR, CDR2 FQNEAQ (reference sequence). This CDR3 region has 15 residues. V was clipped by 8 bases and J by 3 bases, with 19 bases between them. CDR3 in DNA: TGTGCCAGCGACAGGACGGACGGGGAGCACTATGGCTACACCTTC. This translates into CASDRTDGEHYGYTF.

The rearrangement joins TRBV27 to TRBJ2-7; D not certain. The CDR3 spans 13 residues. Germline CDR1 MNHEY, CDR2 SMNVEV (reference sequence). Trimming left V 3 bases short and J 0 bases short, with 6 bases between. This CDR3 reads CASSFQVSYEQYF. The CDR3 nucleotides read TGTGCCAGCAGTTTCCAGGTCTCCTACGAGCAGTACTTC.

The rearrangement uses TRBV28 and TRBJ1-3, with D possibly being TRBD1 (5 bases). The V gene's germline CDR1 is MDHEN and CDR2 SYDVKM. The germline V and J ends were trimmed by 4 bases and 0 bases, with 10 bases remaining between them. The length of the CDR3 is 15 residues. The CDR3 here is CASSWRQISGNTIYF. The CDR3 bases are TGTGCCAGCAGTTGGCGACAGATCTCTGGAAACACCATATATTTT.

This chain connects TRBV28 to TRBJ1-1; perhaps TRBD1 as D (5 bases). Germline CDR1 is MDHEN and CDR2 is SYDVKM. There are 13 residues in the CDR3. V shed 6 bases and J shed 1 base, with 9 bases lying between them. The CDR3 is CASSRATNTEAFF. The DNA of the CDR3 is TGTGCCAGCAGCAGGGCCACGAACACTGAAGCTTTCTTT.

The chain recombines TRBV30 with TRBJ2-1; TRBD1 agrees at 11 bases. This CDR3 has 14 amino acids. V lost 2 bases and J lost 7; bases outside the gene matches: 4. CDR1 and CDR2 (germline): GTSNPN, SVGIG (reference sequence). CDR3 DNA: TGTGCCTGGAGTATGGGGACAGGGGGGAATGAGCAGTTCTTC. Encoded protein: CAWSMGTGGNEQFF.

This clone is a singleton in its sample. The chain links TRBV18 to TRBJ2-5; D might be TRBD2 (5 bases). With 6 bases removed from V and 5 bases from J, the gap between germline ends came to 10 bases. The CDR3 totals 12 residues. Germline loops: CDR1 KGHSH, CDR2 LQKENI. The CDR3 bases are TGTGCCAGCTCCGCGGGCGGGGAGACCCAGTACTTC. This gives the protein CASSAGGETQYF.

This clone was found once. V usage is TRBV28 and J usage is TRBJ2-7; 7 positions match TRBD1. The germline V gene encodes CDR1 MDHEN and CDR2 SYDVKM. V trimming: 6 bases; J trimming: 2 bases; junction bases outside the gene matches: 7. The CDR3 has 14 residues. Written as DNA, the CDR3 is TGTGCCAGCAGCTCAACCGGGACAGCCTACGAGCAGTACTTC. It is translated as CASSSTGTAYEQYF.

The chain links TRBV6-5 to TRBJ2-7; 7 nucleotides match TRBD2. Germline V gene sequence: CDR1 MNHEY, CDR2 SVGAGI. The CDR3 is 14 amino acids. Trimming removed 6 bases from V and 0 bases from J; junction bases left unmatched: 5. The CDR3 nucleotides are TGTGCCAGCAGCTCGGGCGGGGGCTCCTACGAGCAGTACTTC. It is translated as CASSSGGGSYEQYF.

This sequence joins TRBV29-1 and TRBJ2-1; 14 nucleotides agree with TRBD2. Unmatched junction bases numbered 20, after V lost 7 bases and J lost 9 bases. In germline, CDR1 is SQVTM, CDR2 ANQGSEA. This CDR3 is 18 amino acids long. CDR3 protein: CSAPGTSGRFRMAGEQFF. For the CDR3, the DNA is TGCAGCGCCCCCGGGACTAGCGGGAGATTCAGGATGGCGGGTGAGCAGTTCTTC.

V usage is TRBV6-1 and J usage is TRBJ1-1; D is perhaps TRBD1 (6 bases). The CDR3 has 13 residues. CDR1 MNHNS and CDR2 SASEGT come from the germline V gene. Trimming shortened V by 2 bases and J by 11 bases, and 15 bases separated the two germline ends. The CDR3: CASSERDRSRAFF. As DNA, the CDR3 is TGTGCCAGCAGTGAAAGAGACAGGAGCCGTGCTTTCTTT.

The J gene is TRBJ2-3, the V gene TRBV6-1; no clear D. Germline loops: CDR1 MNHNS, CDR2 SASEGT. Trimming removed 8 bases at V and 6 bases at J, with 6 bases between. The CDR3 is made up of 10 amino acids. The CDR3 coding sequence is TGTGCCAGCGTCGAGGATACGCAGTATTTT. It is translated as CASVEDTQYF.

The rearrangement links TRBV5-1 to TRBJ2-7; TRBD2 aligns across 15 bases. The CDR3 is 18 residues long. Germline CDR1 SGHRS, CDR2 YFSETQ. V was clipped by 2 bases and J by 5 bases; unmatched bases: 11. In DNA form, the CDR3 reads TGCGCCAGCAGCTTTAAGGGGACTAGCGGGGGGAGGTTGGACGAGCAGTACTTC. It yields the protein CASSFKGTSGGRLDEQYF.

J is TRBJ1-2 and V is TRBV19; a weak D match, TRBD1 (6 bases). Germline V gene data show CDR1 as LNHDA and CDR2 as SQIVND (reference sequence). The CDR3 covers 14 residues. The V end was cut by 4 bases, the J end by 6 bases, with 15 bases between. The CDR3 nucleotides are TGTGCCAGTAGTAACTTACAGGGCCAGGATGGCTACACCTTC. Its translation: CASSNLQGQDGYTF.

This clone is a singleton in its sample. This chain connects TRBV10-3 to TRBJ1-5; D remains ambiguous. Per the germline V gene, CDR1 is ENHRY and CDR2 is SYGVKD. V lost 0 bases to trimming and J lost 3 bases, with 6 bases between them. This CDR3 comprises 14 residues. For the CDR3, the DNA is TGTGCCATCAGTGAGTCCTCCTTCAATCAGCCCCAGCATTTT. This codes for CAISESSFNQPQHF.